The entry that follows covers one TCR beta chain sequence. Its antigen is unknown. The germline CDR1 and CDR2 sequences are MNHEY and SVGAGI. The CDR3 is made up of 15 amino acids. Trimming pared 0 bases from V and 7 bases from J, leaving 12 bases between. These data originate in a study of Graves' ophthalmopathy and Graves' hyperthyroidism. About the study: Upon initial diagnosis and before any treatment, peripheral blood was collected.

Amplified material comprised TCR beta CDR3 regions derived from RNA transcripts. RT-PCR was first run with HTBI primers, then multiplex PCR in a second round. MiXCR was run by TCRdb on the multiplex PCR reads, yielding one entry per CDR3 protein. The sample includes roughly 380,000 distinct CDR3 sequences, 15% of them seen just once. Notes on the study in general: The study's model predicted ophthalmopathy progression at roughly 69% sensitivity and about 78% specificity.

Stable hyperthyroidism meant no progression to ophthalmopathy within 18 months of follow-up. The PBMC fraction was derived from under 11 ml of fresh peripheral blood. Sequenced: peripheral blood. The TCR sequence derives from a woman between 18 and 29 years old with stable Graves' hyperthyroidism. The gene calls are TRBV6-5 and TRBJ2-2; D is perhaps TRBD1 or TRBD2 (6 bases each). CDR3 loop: CASSYSRGRYGELFF. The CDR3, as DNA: TGTGCCAGCAGTTACTCTCGGGGGCGGTACGGGGAGCTGTTTTTT.